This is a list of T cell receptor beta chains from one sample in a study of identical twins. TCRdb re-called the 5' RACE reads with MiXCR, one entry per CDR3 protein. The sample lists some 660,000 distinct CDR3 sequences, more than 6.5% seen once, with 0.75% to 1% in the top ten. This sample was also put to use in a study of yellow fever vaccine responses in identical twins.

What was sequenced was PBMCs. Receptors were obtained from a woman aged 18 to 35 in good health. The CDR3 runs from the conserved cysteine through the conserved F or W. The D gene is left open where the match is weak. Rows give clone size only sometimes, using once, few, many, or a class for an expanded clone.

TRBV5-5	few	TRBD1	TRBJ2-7	TGTGCCAGCAGCCAGATCCGGGACAGGGCCAACGAGCAGTACTTC	CASSQIRDRANEQYF
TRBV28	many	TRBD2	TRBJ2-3	TGTGCCAGCAGAACGCCGGGACTAGGCACAGATACGCAGTATTTT	CASRTPGLGTDTQYF
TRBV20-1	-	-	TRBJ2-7	TGCAGTGCTAGACAACAGGGAGATGACGAGCAGTACTTC	CSARQQGDDEQYF
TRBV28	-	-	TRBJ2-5	TGTGCCAGCAGAGAATTTGTGAGACAAGAGACCCAGTACTTC	CASREFVRQETQYF
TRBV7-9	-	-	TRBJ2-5	TGTGCCAGCGTGGGGCCGGGACCCCAAGAGACCCAGTACTTC	CASVGPGPQETQYF
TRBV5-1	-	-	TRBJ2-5	TGCGCCAGCAGCTTGATTTGGAGAGAGGGGGAGACCCAGTACTTC	CASSLIWREGETQYF
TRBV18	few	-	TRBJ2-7	TGTGCCAGCTCACCACCCGACAGAGCGGGCGAGCAGTACTTC	CASSPPDRAGEQYF
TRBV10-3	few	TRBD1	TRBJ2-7	TGTGCCATCAGTGAAGGGGGCGGGGAGCAGTACTTC	CAISEGGGEQYF
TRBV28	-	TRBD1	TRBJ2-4	TGTGCCAGCAGTACTTTCTCGGGACAGGGGGCTGCCAAAAACATTCAGTACTTC	CASSTFSGQGAAKNIQYF
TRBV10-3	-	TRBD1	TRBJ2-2	TGTGCCATCAGTTTTCAGGGGGCGACCGGGGAGCTGTTTTTT	CAISFQGATGELFF
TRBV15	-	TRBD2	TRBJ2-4	TGTGCCACCAGCAGATCAGCGGGGGAGTTGGACATTCAGTACTTC	CATSRSAGELDIQYF
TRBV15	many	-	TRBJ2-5	TGTGCCACCAGCAGAGTGGAGCAAGGAGCCCGTCGCGAGACCCAGTACTTC	CATSRVEQGARRETQYF
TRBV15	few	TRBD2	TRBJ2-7	TGTGCCACCAGCTCCCGACTAGCGGGAGTCTACGAGCAGTACTTC	CATSSRLAGVYEQYF
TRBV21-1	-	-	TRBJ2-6	TGTGCCAGCAGCAAAGTAAAAACCTCTGGGGCCAACGTCCTGACTTTC	CASSKVKTSGANVLTF
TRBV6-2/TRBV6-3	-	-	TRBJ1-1	TGTGCCAGCATGGATCAGGGGTACACTGAAGCTTTCTTT	CASMDQGYTEAFF
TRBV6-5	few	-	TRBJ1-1	TGTGCCAGCAGTTGGGACTGGGCTCGAGTCATGAACACTGAAGCTTTCTTT	CASSWDWARVMNTEAFF
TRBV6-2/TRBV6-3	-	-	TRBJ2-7	TGTGCCACCAGCGACAGGCCGAGCTCCTACGAGCAGTACTTC	CATSDRPSSYEQYF
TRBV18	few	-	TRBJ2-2	TGTGCCAGCTCACAACAACTGGACGGGGAGCTGTTTTTT	CASSQQLDGELFF
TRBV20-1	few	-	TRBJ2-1	TGCAGTGCTAGAGATCTCGGGAAATCATCCTACAATGAGCAGTTCTTC	CSARDLGKSSYNEQFF
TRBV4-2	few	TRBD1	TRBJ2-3	TGTGCCAGCAGCCAAGAAGACAGGGCAGGGGGAGATACGCAGTATTTT	CASSQEDRAGGDTQYF
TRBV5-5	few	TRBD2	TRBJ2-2	TGTGCCAGCAGCCCACTAGCGGGAGGGGTCGGGGAGCTGTTTTTT	CASSPLAGGVGELFF
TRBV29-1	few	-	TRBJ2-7	TGCAGCGTTCGGGAGAACTACGAGCAGTACTTC	CSVRENYEQYF
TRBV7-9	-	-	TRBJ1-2	TGTGCCAGCAGCTCCCTACAGGGCCATGGCTACACCTTC	CASSSLQGHGYTF
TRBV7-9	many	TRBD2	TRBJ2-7	TGTGCCAGCAGCATAGCGGGAGGGCCGGAGCAGTACTTC	CASSIAGGPEQYF
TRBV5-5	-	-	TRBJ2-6	TGTGCCAGCGGGGAACCAGGCCGGTCTGGGGCCAACGTCCTGACTTTC	CASGEPGRSGANVLTF
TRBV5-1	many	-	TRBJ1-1	TGCGCCAGCAGCTTGGGCCCGATGAACACTGAAGCTTTCTTT	CASSLGPMNTEAFF
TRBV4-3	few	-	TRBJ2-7	TGCGCCAGCAGCCAAGATATTTCGGTTTACGAGCAGTACTTC	CASSQDISVYEQYF
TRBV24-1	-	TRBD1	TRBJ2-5	TGTGCCACCAGTGATTTCCCGACAGGGGACCAAGAGACCCAGTACTTC	CATSDFPTGDQETQYF
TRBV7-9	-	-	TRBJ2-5	TGTGCCAGCAGCCCTCAGATGTACCAAGAGACCCAGTACTTC	CASSPQMYQETQYF
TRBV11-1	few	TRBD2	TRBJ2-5	TGTGCCAGCAGCCCCGGGACTAGCGGGGGGGGAGACGGAGAGACCCAGTACTTC	CASSPGTSGGGDGETQYF
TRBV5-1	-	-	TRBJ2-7	TGCGCCAGCAGCCGGACTGTCGTAGGAACCTACGAGCAGTACTTC	CASSRTVVGTYEQYF
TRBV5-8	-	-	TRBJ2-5	TGTGCCAGCAGCTTGGCCGTCGGGGGCGGGGAGACCCAGTACTTC	CASSLAVGGGETQYF
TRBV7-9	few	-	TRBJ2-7	TGTGCCAGCAGTCCTATAACCGCCTCCTACGAGCAGTACTTC	CASSPITASYEQYF
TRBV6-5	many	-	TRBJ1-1	TGTGCCAGCAGTTACGACCCGCCCACCAGCTTGGGTTCATCTGAAGCTTTCTTT	CASSYDPPTSLGSSEAFF
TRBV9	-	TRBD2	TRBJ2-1	TGTGCCAGCAGCGCCCGTTCCGGGACTAGCGGTACCCTAAGGGGTGAGCAGTTCTTC	CASSARSGTSGTLRGEQFF
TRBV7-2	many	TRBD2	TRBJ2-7	TGTGCCAGCAGCTTAGCGGGGACTAGCGGGGTCTCCTACGAGCAGTACTTC	CASSLAGTSGVSYEQYF
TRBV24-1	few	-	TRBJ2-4	TGTGCCACCAGTGATTTCGCTGCCAAAAACATTCAGTACTTC	CATSDFAAKNIQYF
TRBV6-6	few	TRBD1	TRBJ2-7	TGTGGGACAGGGAGGTTTTCCTACGAGCAGTACTTC	CGTGRFSYEQYF
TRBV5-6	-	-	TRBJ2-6	TGTGCCAGCAGCCAGGGGCTCCCCTCTGGGGCCAACGTCCTGACTTTC	CASSQGLPSGANVLTF
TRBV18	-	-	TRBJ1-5	TGTGCCAGCTCACCACTTGGACGGGACCAGCCCCAGCATTTT	CASSPLGRDQPQHF
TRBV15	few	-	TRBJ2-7	TGTGCCACCAGCAGAGTCGTTGGGAGGTCACACTACGAGCAGTACTTC	CATSRVVGRSHYEQYF
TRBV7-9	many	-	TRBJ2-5	TGTGCCAGCAGCTTAGAGCCGGGAGTTGGGGAGACCCAGTACTTC	CASSLEPGVGETQYF
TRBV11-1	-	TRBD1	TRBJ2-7	TGTGCCAGCAGCTTAACCATTACCCGGACAGGGGGTGGCTACGAGCAGTACTTC	CASSLTITRTGGGYEQYF
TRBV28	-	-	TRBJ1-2	TGTGCCAGCAGTCCCCAGCCGCCGTGGAGGCACTATGGCTACACCTTC	CASSPQPPWRHYGYTF
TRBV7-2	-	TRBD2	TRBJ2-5	TGTGCCACCCGGGGGGACCGACGGGAGACCCAGTACTTC	CATRGDRRETQYF
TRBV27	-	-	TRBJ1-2	TGTGCCAGCAGCACCCTCGGGTATGGCTACACCTTC	CASSTLGYGYTF
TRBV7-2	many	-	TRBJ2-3	TGTGCCAGCAGCATACCGGGCGGGTCTAGCACAGATACGCAGTATTTT	CASSIPGGSSTDTQYF
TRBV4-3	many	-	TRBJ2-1	TGCGCCAGCAGCCAACTTGGTGTTACACCCTACAATGAGCAGTTCTTC	CASSQLGVTPYNEQFF
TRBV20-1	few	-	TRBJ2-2	TGCAGTGCCCGATTCGGGGTCGGGGAGCTGTTTTTT	CSARFGVGELFF
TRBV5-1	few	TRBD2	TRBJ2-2	TGCGCCAGCAGTACTACAAGCGGGAGCCGCACCGGGGAGCTGTTTTTT	CASSTTSGSRTGELFF
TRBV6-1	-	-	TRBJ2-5	TGTGCCAGCAGGAAACAAGCATTGGAGACCCAGTACTTC	CASRKQALETQYF
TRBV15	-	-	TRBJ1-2	TGTGCCACCAGCAGAGACCGGGACAAACTTAACTATGGCTACACCTTC	CATSRDRDKLNYGYTF
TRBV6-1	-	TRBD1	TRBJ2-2	TGTGCCAGCAGTGTAAGACAGGGAACCGGGGAGCTGTTTTTT	CASSVRQGTGELFF
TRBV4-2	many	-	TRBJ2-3	TGTGCCAGCAGCCAAGAGTCGGGGCAGAGCACAGATACGCAGTATTTT	CASSQESGQSTDTQYF